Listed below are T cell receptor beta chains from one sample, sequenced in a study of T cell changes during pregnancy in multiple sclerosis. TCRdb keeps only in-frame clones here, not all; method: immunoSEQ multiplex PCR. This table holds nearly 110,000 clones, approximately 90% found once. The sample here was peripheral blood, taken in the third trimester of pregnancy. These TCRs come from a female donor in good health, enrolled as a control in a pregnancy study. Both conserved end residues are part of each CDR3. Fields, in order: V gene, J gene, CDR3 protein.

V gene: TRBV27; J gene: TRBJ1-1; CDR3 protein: CASGLTGGTEAFF
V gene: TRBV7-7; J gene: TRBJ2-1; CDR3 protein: CASSLGPGEDEQFF
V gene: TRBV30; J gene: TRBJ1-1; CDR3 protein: CAWSVRETEAFF
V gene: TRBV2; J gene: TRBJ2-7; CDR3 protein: CATRTSGAYEQYF
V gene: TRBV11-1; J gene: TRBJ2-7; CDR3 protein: CASSSSSGGDVEQYF
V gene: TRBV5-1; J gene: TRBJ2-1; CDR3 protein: CASSLALAGVYNEQFF
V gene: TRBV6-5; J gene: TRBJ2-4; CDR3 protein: CASTQTGSKNIQYF
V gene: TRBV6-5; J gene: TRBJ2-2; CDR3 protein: CASSYAITGSHGELFF
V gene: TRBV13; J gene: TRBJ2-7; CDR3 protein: CASSRDRSYEQYF
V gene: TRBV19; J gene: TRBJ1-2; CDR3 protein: CASSIQGRGLNGYTF
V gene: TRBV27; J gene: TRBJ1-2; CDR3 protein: CASSLIGEGYTF
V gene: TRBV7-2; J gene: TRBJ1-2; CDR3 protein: CASSLGTGGGSPYGYTF
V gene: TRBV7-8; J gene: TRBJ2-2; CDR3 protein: CASSLQGAGTGELFF
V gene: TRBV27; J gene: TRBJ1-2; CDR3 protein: CASSLEHRGFDGYTF
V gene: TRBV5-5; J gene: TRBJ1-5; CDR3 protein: CASRPTGGDQPQHF
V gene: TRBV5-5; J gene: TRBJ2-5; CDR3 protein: CASSPPPGQGAGVETQYF
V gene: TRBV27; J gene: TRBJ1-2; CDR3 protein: CASSPEDRGSLGGYTF
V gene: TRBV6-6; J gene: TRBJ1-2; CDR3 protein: CASSGTGGRSGYTF
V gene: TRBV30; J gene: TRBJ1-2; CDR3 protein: CAWSRGGGFSLYGYTF
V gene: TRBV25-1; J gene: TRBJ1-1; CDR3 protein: CASSEAGGVRTEAFF
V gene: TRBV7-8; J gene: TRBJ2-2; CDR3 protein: CASSSTAGQGARSTGELFF
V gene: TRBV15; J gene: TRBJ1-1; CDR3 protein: CATSIGQPNTEAFF
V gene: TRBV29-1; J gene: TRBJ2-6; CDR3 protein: CSVGTGGTGANVLTF
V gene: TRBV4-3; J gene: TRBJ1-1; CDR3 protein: CASSQDRDRAEAFF